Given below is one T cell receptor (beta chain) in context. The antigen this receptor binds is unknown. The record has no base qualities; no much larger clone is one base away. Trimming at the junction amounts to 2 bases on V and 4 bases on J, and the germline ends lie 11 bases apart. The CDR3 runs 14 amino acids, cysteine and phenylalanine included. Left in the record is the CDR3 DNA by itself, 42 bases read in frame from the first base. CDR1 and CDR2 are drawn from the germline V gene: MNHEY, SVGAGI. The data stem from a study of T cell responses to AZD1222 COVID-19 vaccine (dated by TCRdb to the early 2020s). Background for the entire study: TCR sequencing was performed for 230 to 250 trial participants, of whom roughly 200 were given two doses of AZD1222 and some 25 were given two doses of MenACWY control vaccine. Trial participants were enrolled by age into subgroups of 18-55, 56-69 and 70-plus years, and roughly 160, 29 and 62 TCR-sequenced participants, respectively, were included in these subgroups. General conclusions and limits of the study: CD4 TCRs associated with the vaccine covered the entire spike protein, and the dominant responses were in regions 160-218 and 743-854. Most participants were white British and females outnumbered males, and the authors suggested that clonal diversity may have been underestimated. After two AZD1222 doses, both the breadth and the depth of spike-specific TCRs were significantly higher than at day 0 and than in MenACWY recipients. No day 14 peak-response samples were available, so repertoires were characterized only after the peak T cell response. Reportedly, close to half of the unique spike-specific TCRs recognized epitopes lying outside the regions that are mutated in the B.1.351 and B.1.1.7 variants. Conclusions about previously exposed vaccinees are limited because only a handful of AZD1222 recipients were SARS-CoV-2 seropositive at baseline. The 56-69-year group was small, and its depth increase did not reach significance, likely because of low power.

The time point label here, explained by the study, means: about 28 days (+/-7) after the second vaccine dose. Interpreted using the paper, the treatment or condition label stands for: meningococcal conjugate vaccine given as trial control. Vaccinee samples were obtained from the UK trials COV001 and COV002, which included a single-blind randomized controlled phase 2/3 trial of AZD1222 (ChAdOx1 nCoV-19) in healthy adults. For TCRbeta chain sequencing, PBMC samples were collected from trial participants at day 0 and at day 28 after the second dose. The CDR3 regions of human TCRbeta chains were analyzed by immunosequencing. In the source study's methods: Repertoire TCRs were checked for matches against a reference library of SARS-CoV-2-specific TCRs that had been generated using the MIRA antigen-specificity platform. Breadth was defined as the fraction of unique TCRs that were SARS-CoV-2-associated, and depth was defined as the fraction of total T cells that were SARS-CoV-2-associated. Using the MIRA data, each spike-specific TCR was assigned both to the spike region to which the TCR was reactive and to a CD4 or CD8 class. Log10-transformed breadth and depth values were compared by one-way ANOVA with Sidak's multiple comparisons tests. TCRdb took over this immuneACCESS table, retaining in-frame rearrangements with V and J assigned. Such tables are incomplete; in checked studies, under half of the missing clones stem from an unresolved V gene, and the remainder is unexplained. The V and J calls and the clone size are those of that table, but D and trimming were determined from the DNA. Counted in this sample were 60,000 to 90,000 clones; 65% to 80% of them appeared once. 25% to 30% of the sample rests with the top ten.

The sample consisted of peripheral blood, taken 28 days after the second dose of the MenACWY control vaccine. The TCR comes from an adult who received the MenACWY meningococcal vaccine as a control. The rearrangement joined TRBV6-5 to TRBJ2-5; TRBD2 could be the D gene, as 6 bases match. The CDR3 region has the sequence CASSYGTGAETQYF. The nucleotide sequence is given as TGTGCCAGCAGTTACGGGACGGGAGCAGAGACCCAGTACTTC.